The 8 T cell receptor beta chains listed next were all sequenced from one sample in a study of blood T cell repertoires in COVID-19. Sequenced by immunoSEQ multiplex PCR; TCRdb stores in-frame clones only, minus some. Of 200,000 to 300,000 clones in the sample, roughly 79% were seen once. Sequenced: peripheral blood. The source is a woman older than 75 with COVID-19, enrolled during active disease.

The chain recombines TRBV6-5 with TRBJ1-3; D is unclear. Germline V gives CDR1 MNHEY, CDR2 SVGAGI. V lost 2 bases and J 0 bases, leaving 11 bases between the germline ends. This CDR3 region has 16 residues. CDR3 in DNA: TGTGCCAGCAGTTACGGGCTCGGAAGCTCTGGAAACACCATATATTTT. Protein sequence: CASSYGLGSSGNTIYF.

This chain uses TRBV2 with TRBJ2-3; 11 bases line up with TRBD2. This CDR3 region has 15 residues. J lost 6 bases, V lost 6 bases, and 8 bases had no gene match. Germline CDR1 is SNHLY and CDR2 is FYNNEI. In DNA, the CDR3 is TGTGCCAGCAGCGGAGGTGCTAGCGGGAGGGATACGCAGTATTTT. As protein: CASSGGASGRDTQYF.

The chain links TRBV5-1 to TRBJ2-1; 9 bases are a match to TRBD2. Losses at the gene ends were 4 bases for V and 9 bases for J; bases not matched to a gene: 8. The CDR3 length is 14 residues. CDR1 SGHRS and CDR2 YFSETQ come from the germline V gene. CDR3 sequence (DNA): TGCGCCAGCAGCCAGGGACTAGCTATGGGTGAGCAGTTCTTC. This sequence encodes CASSQGLAMGEQFF.

The chain employs TRBV19 and TRBJ2-5; D gene unclear. Trimming removed 0 bases at V and 8 bases at J, with 10 bases between. Germline CDR1 is LNHDA and CDR2 is SQIVND (reference sequence). CDR3 length equals 13 residues. The CDR3 is CASSIDFAGTQYF. As DNA, the CDR3 is TGTGCCAGTAGTATAGATTTCGCCGGTACCCAGTACTTC.

The V and J genes are TRBV5-1 and TRBJ1-1, with a weak D call TRBD1 (5 bases). CDR1 and CDR2 (germline): SGHRS, YFSETQ. V lost 4 bases, J lost 2 bases, and 12 bases lay in between. CDR3 length: 14 residues. The CDR3 DNA reads TGCGCCAGCAGCCTGACAGCCGGTAACACTGAAGCTTTCTTT. This encodes CASSLTAGNTEAFF.

The J gene is TRBJ2-2, the V gene TRBV11-3, with a tentative D call TRBD1 (6 bases). Trimming pared 5 bases from V and 2 bases from J, leaving 12 bases between. This CDR3 contains 15 residues. Germline CDR1 is SGHNT and CDR2 is YENEEA. The CDR3 spells CASSPGQLNTGELFF. The DNA for the CDR3 is TGTGCCAGCAGCCCCGGACAGCTAAACACCGGGGAGCTGTTTTTT.

The chain links TRBV18 to TRBJ2-1, with D tentatively TRBD2 (7 bases). CDR1 is KGHSH and CDR2 is LQKENI in the germline V gene. The CDR3 totals 15 residues. Trimming cost V 2 bases and J 4 bases, with 12 bases left between them. CDR3 protein: CASSPEGGKYNEQFF. The CDR3 nucleotides are TGTGCCAGCTCACCAGAGGGGGGGAAATACAATGAGCAGTTCTTC.

This chain uses TRBV4-1 with TRBJ1-1, with D possibly being TRBD1 (5 bases). With 2 bases removed from V and 4 bases from J, the gap between germline ends came to 14 bases. The CDR3 is 15 amino acids. CDR1 MGHRA and CDR2 YSYEKL come from the germline V gene. The CDR3 coding sequence is TGCGCCAGCAGCCAACCTCAGGGATCTAGCACTGAAGCTTTCTTT. Protein: CASSQPQGSSTEAFF.